One TCR beta chain is described in this entry. Its antigen is not yet known. There are no base qualities to consult, and no much larger clone falls within one base. Based on the germline V gene, the CDR1 and CDR2 sequences are MDHEN and SYDVKM. V ends up 5 bases short and J 1 base short, with an unmatched junction base count of 8. The CDR3 runs 15 residues from the cysteine to the phenylalanine. Of all the DNA, just the CDR3 is kept, 45 bases in frame from base 1. Using a BD FACSAria II cell sorter, four subsets defined by PD-1 and/or TIGIT were sorted out of live CD3+CD8+TCRalphabeta+ cells. To characterize how relevant each subset is to anti-PD-1 therapy response, circulating CD8 T cells were sorted into four subsets based on PD-1 and TIGIT expression. For every sorted CD8 T-cell subset, sequencing covered both the TCR alpha and the TCR beta chains. Peripheral blood was collected at three points: before the first anti-PD-1 injection, after two injections and after four injections. Ficoll gradient centrifugation was used to isolate PBMCs immediately. Until use, PBMCs were kept cryopreserved in liquid nitrogen in RPMI containing roughly 20% FCS and approximately 9.3% DMSO. After thawing, PBMCs were stained with a viability dye and with antibodies against CD3, CD8alpha, TCRalphabeta, PD-1 and TIGIT. Total RNA was extracted with the RNeasy Kit, and a RIN above 7 was reached by every sample.

These reads were obtained on a NextSeq 500. The QIAseq Immune Repertoire RNA Library Kit, Human TCR Panel, was used to prepare TCR libraries from around 14 ng of total RNA. Sequencing of the TCR libraries was done on an Illumina NextSeq with a Mid Output V2 kit and asymmetric 261x41 paired-end reads. Every TCR library was diluted to roughly 3.6 nM, then pooled, denatured and loaded at roughly 0.94 pM. The original methods were these. The QIAGEN GeneGlobe Data Analysis Center was used to process TCR FASTQ files, and downstream analysis was done in R 3.5.2. Clonality was calculated as one minus the Shannon entropy normalized by the log of the number of unique productive sequences. Fisher exact tests at 5% FDR, run separately within each subset, picked out TRA or TRB clonotypes whose abundance differed between baseline and M1. Clonotypes with differential abundance were put into four groups: emerging, expanding, contracting or non-expanding/contracting. Morisita's overlap index was used to measure repertoire overlap between patients. TCRdb trimmed the raw reads at Q25, called clones with MiXCR and kept productive beta chains. Each CDR3 protein gets just one entry, which takes the most common genes and DNA from the rows behind it. TCRdb's processing, not the authors', yielded these V and J calls. Across this sample there are about 190 distinct CDR3 sequences, with about 5.3% seen only once. The top ten hold about 70% of the sample.

This entry is derived from a study of circulating CD8 cells and anti-PD-1 response in melanoma (dated by TCRdb to the early 2020s). In the study overall: Patients received nivolumab intravenously at 3 mg/kg every 2 weeks. On on-treatment samples, PD-1 was detected using a biotinylated anti-human IgG4 antibody. The TCR repertoire analysis covered some eleven melanoma patients: 7 non-responders and 4 responders. Of the 13 patients in the melanoma cohort, seven received anti-PD-1 as first-line therapy and six had prior targeted therapy or immunotherapy. Patients with complete or partial responses were counted as responders, while patients with stable or progressive disease (RECIST v1.1) were counted as non-responders.

Findings and caveats that apply to the study as a whole: Repertoires were found to be largely private between subsets, with under 7% of TRB clonotypes shared at M1, and the highest sharing was observed between DPOS and TIGIT. The cohort included both treatment-naive and previously treated patients, and the authors noted that this mix could influence results. The published TCR repertoire comparisons relied only on baseline and M1 samples from a small cohort that had few responders. The highest diversity was observed in the DNEG repertoire, similar and higher clonality was shown by the PD-1 and DPOS repertoires, and the lowest diversity was found in the TIGIT repertoires. Since no tumor material could be accessed, the researchers instead assessed tumor reactivity using peptide assays on expanded sorted subsets. Because material was limited, most experiments were generally run without replicates.

Here the chain combines TRBV28 and TRBJ2-7, and 7 bases in between align with TRBD1. This TCR came from a human donor with melanoma. The sequencing used CD8+ T cells from PBMCs, collected at baseline or after one month of anti-PD-1 therapy (not recorded which). The CDR3 has the sequence CASSPPRDSSYEQYF. The nucleotide sequence is given as TGTGCCAGCAGTCCCCCCCGGGACAGTTCCTACGAGCAGTACTTC.